This T cell receptor beta chain emerged from a study of breast tumors, draining lymph nodes, adjacent tissues. Points from the study as a whole: Tumor TCR diversity was below lymph nodes but above nontumor tissue. The data were judged consistent with most tumor T cells coming from lymph node and expanding in tumor. The lymph node origin of tumor T cells was framed as consistent with a hypothesis, not demonstrated. Luminal-like breast cancer showed significantly higher tumor–nontumor repertoire similarity than basal-like.

The V gene lost 7 bases and the J gene lost 4 bases, with 10 bases spanning the gap. Germline CDR1 is GTSNPN and CDR2 is SVGIG (reference sequence). This CDR3 comprises 11 residues. Breast cancer patients provided tissue from their axillary draining lymph nodes. TCRdb reprocessed the multiplex PCR reads via MiXCR and lists one record per CDR3 protein. Counted here are roughly 130,000 distinct CDR3 sequences, 15% to 20% occurring once; the ten biggest clones make up roughly 4%. This clonotype occurred many times. The antigen remains undetermined. The sequenced material came from axillary lymph node tissue. The genes are TRBV30 and TRBJ2-5; D ambiguous. The receptor comes from a female donor with breast cancer. Some clones in this sample may be carry-over from other donors' samples. The CDR3: CASVRRETQYF. In DNA, the CDR3 is TGTGCCTCAGTCCGACGAGAGACCCAGTACTTC.